The 7 T cell receptor beta chains reported below all come from one sample, sequenced in a study of T cell responses to AZD1222 COVID-19 vaccine. Libraries were prepared by immunoSEQ multiplex PCR; TCRdb keeps only in-frame clonotypes and omits some of them. The data show approximately 130,000 clones, 90% to 95% seen once. The specimen comprised peripheral blood, sampled on day 0 of AZD1222 vaccination. These receptor sequences come from an adult in good health.

This clone appeared a single time. The CDR3 sequence is CASSLDGGPGQPQHF. The CDR3, as DNA: TGCGCCAGCAGCTTGGATGGGGGGCCTGGACAGCCCCAGCATTTT. The gene calls are TRBV5-1 and TRBJ1-5; D might be TRBD1 (6 bases). V lost 0 bases to trimming and J lost 7 bases, with 14 bases between them. CDR3 length: 15 amino acids. In germline, CDR1 is SGHRS, CDR2 YFSETQ.

The chain combines TRBV5-4 with TRBJ2-1; 7 bases match TRBD2. The ends lost 2 bases at V and 7 bases at J; junction bases unmatched: 9. Germline CDR1 SGHNT, CDR2 YYREEE (reference sequence). The CDR3 runs 15 residues. In DNA, the CDR3 is TGTGCCAGCAGCTTTGGTGCGGGAGCGAAAAATGAGCAGTTCTTC. Translated: CASSFGAGAKNEQFF.

The V call is TRBV25-1, the J call TRBJ1-2; tentatively, D is TRBD1 (6 bases). The CDR3 has 14 residues. V lost 4 bases and J lost 2, with 11 bases in between. The V gene's germline CDR1 is MGHDK and CDR2 SYGVNS. As DNA, the CDR3 is TGTGCCAGCAGTGTCGGGACACCGAACTATGGCTACACCTTC. Translation gives CASSVGTPNYGYTF.

The chain joins TRBV28 to TRBJ1-5; D not certain. The CDR3 extends over 14 amino acids. Trimming removed 6 bases from V and 7 bases from J, with 16 bases in between. CDR1 is MDHEN, CDR2 SYDVKM, per germline. The CDR3 loop reads CASRNPSPEQPQHF. Here the CDR3 DNA reads TGTGCCAGCAGGAACCCATCGCCTGAACAGCCCCAGCATTTT.

The rearrangement joins TRBV10-3 to TRBJ2-7; TRBD2 agrees at 11 bases. The CDR3 length is 16 residues. The germline V gene encodes CDR1 ENHRY and CDR2 SYGVKD. Unmatched junction bases numbered 8, after V lost 6 bases and J lost 1 base. CDR3 sequence (DNA): TGTGCCATCAGGCCCAGCCTAGCGGGAGGATCCTACGAGCAGTACTTC. It yields the protein CAIRPSLAGGSYEQYF.

This chain uses TRBV27 with TRBJ2-5, with D possibly being TRBD2 (6 bases). V was pared by 8 bases and J by 7 bases, with 17 bases between. The CDR3 length is 13 residues. Germline assignment: CDR1 MNHEY and CDR2 SMNVEV (reference sequence). CDR3 in DNA: TGTGCCAGCGGAGGGACTGCCATCGGGACCCAGTACTTC. This codes for CASGGTAIGTQYF.

This rearrangement joins TRBV5-4 to TRBJ1-1; D call uncertain. The CDR3 has 16 amino acids. Germline assignment: CDR1 SGHNT and CDR2 YYREEE (reference sequence). With 0 bases removed from V and 1 base from J, the gap between germline ends came to 13 bases. CDR3 residues: CASSLARLGGNTEAFF. DNA for the CDR3: TGTGCCAGCAGCTTGGCGCGACTAGGCGGGAACACTGAAGCTTTCTTT.